This T cell receptor beta chain originates from a study of blood T cell repertoires in COVID-19. As for the study in general: COVID-19 samples collected from the United States, Italy and Spain covered acute and convalescent phases. PBMCs, B-cell-depleted T cells, or T cells provided the cDNA or gDNA that made up the material.

In the source study's methods: It was from reference gene primer amplification that nucleated cell counts were estimated. TCRdb's table, derived via immunoSEQ multiplex PCR, lists solely in-frame clones and lacks some. The DNA was the basis for D and trimming; V, J and clone size are from that table. The sample consists of 150,000 to 200,000 clones, more than 70% of them appearing once. This clone was counted a single time. V lost 0 bases and J lost 2, with 12 bases in between. CDR1 SGHRS and CDR2 YFSETQ come from the germline V gene. The CDR3 runs to 15 residues. The sample consisted of peripheral blood. This TCR derives from a human donor in a cohort sampled during active COVID-19. The V call is TRBV5-1, the J call TRBJ2-7; D is perhaps TRBD2 (5 bases). The DNA for the CDR3 is TGCGCCAGCAGCTTGGGAAGATCCGGGACCTACGAGCAGTACTTC. Translated: CASSLGRSGTYEQYF.